These 31 T cell receptor beta chains were sequenced from one sample in a study of T cells in women clearing cervical HPV infection. Clones were sequenced by immunoSEQ multiplex PCR, and TCRdb holds only the in-frame ones, with some missing. This repertoire includes about 22,000 clones. The sequencing input was blood buffy coat. The source is a woman between 18 and 70 years old with a cervical HPV16 infection that either progressed to CIN3+ or cleared (not recorded which).

Comment on this clone: The read ends 3 residues early relative to the CDR3; the germline J gene fills the gap. This rearrangement joins TRBV10-1 to TRBJ2-3; 11 bases match TRBD2. This CDR3 comprises 16 residues. The V gene end was trimmed by 6 bases and the J gene end by 0 bases; junction bases not matched to a gene: 5. Germline V gene sequence: CDR1 WNHNN, CDR2 SYGVQD (reference sequence). CDR3: CASSGTSGASTDTQYF. Partial CDR3 DNA: TGCGCCAGCAGCGGGACTAGCGGTGCTAGCACAGATACG.

Turning to this clone: Read sequence stops 3 residues before the CDR3 end, and the germline J gene provides the missing end. The chain employs TRBV7-9 and TRBJ1-1, with D possibly matching TRBD1 (5 bases). This CDR3 contains 14 residues. Germline-derived CDR1 and CDR2 are SEHNR and FQNEAQ (reference sequence). This CDR3 reads CASSLGGASYEAFF. CDR3 DNA (partial): TGTGCCAGCAGCCTAGGAGGGGCGAGCTACGAG.

Concerning this clone: Read sequence stops 3 residues before the CDR3 end, and the germline J gene provides the missing end. The V call is TRBV5-1, the J call TRBJ2-5; TRBD2 matches at 10 bases. Germline V lookup: CDR1 SGHRS, CDR2 YFSETQ. J gave up 1 base and V 2 bases, and 8 bases lay outside the gene matches. There are 17 residues in the CDR3. CDR3 DNA (partial): TGCGCCAGCAGCTTAGGGATAGCGGGGGGCTCCCAAGAGACC. Encoded protein: CASSLGIAGGSQET. The whole CDR3 is CASSLGIAGGSQETQYF.

In the case of this clone: The DNA ends 3 residues before the CDR3 does, and the rest of the CDR3 is filled in from the germline J gene. V usage is TRBV13 and J usage is TRBJ2-1; 13 bases line up with TRBD2. After removal of 10 bases from V and 6 bases from J, the junction contained 6 bases not matched to a gene. CDR1 and CDR2 (germline): PRHDT, FYEKMQ (reference sequence). This CDR3 region has 14 residues. This CDR3 reads CATAGTSGTNEQFF. CDR3 bases read: TGTGCCACGGCCGGGACTAGCGGGACCAATGAG.

On this clone: A read error may account for a junction end that differs from germline. The CDR3 goes on 3 residues after the read ends, and that part is filled in from the germline J gene. Other nucleotide sequences from this sample produce the same CDR3. The chain is built from TRBV19 and TRBJ1-2, with 7 nucleotides matching TRBD1. Germline lookup yields CDR1 LNHDA and CDR2 SQIVND (reference sequence). The length of the CDR3 is 15 residues. CDR3 loop: CASSLGQPANYGYTF. CDR3 bases read: TGTGCCAGTAGTTTGGGACAGCCAGCTAACTATGGT.

Here the CDR3 reads CASTQSGVRETQYF. The covered CDR3 bases are TGTGCCAGCACCCAATCGGGGGTCCGGGAGACG. The chain couples TRBV5-6 to TRBJ2-3, with D tentatively TRBD2 (6 bases). From the germline J gene comes the end of the CDR3, since the read stops 3 residues before it. The CDR3 extends over 14 amino acids. In germline, CDR1 is SGHDT, CDR2 YYEEEE. Looking up the rest from reference TRBV5-6 and TRBJ2-3 gives the full variable domain: DAGVTQSPTHLIKTRGQQVTLRCSPKSGHDTVSWYQQALGQGPQFIFQYYEEEERQRGNFPDRFSGHQFPNYSSELNVNALLLGDSALYLCASTQSGVRETQYFGPGTRLTVL.

A note on this clone: Coverage ceases 3 residues before the CDR3 finishes, and the germline J gene fills in the end. V and J are TRBV7-9 and TRBJ1-2; D remains ambiguous. Germline V lookup: CDR1 SEHNR, CDR2 FQNEAQ (reference sequence). V lost 1 base and J lost 2, with 5 bases in between. The CDR3 consists of 13 residues. CDR3 DNA, as far as it was read: TGTGCCAGCAGCTTAGGGCGGAACTATGGC. Its protein is CASSLGRNYG. The full CDR3 protein reads CASSLGRNYGYTF.

As for this clone: The CDR3 end is not reached by the read, which stops 3 residues before it; the germline J gene fills it in. The chain employs TRBV7-9 and TRBJ2-5, with a tentative D call TRBD1 (6 bases). The CDR3 runs 15 residues. With 5 bases removed from V and 4 bases from J, the gap between germline ends came to 17 bases. Germline V CDR1 and CDR2: SEHNR, FQNEAQ (reference sequence). The CDR3 sequence: CASSLMRGRGETQYF. CDR3 DNA (partial): TGTGCCAGCAGCCTCATGCGCGGCAGGGGAGAGACC. The full variable domain, rest sourced from reference TRBV7-9 and TRBJ2-5, is DTGVSQNPRHKITKRGQNVTFRCDPISEHNRLYWYRQTLGQGPEFLTYFQNEAQLEKSRLLSDRFSAERPKGSFSTLEIQRTEQGDSAMYLCASSLMRGRGETQYFGPGTRLLVL.

About this clone: The CDR3 is cut off 3 residues early in the read; its end comes from the germline J gene. The J gene is TRBJ1-5, the V gene TRBV10-2; TRBD1 might be the D (6 bases). The germline V gene has CDR1 WSHSY and CDR2 SAAADI. This CDR3 contains 13 residues. V lost 3 bases and J lost 9, with 12 bases in between. This CDR3 is CASSEQGSLPQHF. The covered CDR3 bases are TGCGCCAGCAGTGAACAGGGAAGTTTGCCC.

This clone counts as medium-sized by frequency. The CDR3 is cut off 3 residues early in the read; its end comes from the germline J gene. The V gene is TRBV5-4, the J gene TRBJ2-5; TRBD2 aligns across 8 bases. Germline loops: CDR1 SGHNT, CDR2 YYREEE (reference sequence). There are 16 residues in the CDR3. V was pared by 0 bases and J by 5 bases, with 9 bases of the junction left unmatched. The DNA read from the CDR3 is TGTGCCAGCAGCTTGGACGGCGGGGGGCGGATTGAGACC. As protein: CASSLDGGGRIET. The whole CDR3 sequence reads CASSLDGGGRIETQYF.

With respect to this clone: Read data end 3 residues before the CDR3 end; the end is taken from the germline J gene. This sequence joins TRBV7-9 and TRBJ1-2, with a possible D match to TRBD1 (6 bases). Germline loops: CDR1 SEHNR, CDR2 FQNEAQ (reference sequence). The CDR3 spans 15 residues. The CDR3 here is CASSLSEGWTDTYTF. The CDR3 bases that were read are TGTGCCAGCAGCTTATCCGAGGGATGGACAGATACC.

Note on this clone: The read ends 3 residues early relative to the CDR3; the germline J gene fills the gap. V gene TRBV20-1 combines with J gene TRBJ1-2, with 7 nucleotides matching TRBD1. The germline V gene encodes CDR1 DFQATT and CDR2 SNEGSKA (reference sequence). The J segment lost 2 bases and the V segment lost 3 bases, leaving 9 bases of the junction unmatched. The CDR3 runs 15 residues. The DNA read from the CDR3 is TGCAGTGCTAGTCCCCCTATCAGGGGGAACTATGGC. As protein: CSASPPIRGNYG. The full-length CDR3 reads as CSASPPIRGNYGYTF.

About this clone: The CDR3 extends 3 residues past the end of the read, so its final part is completed from the germline J gene. The rearrangement joins TRBV5-1 to TRBJ1-2; 9 nucleotides match TRBD1. CDR3 size: 18 residues. CDR1 is SGHRS, CDR2 YFSETQ, per germline. The junction had 14 bases not matched to a gene; V was cut back by 1 base and J by 4 bases. The covered CDR3 bases are TGCGCCAGCAGCTTGAGTTGGGACAGGGAGGAATATCCCTATGGC. Translated, it gives CASSLSWDREEYPYG. The full CDR3 protein reads CASSLSWDREEYPYGYTF. The full variable domain, with the rest looked up from reference TRBV5-1 and TRBJ1-2, is KAGVTQTPRYLIKTRGQQVTLSCSPISGHRSVSWYQQTPGQGLQFLFEYFSETQRNKGNFPGRFSGRQFSNSRSEMNVSTLELGDSALYLCASSLSWDREEYPYGYTFGSGTRLTVV.

The covered CDR3 bases are TGCGCCAGCAGCTGGAACAGCGGGAGAAACACCGGGGAG. The encoded protein is CASSWNSGRNTGE. The whole CDR3 is CASSWNSGRNTGELFF. The chain links TRBV5-1 to TRBJ2-2; TRBD2 aligns across 8 bases. The read is 3 residues too short to cover the CDR3 end, so that end is filled in from the germline J gene. Germline CDR1 reads SGHRS; CDR2 reads YFSETQ. The CDR3 length is 16 residues. V trimming: 3 bases; J trimming: 2 bases; junction bases outside the gene matches: 6.

Note on this clone: The read falls 3 residues short of the CDR3 end, and the missing part is taken from the germline J gene. This rearrangement joins TRBV4-1 to TRBJ2-3; 8 bases fit TRBD2. J gave up 2 bases and V 0 bases, and 10 bases lay outside the gene matches. This CDR3 has 18 amino acids. The germline gives CDR1 MGHRA, CDR2 YSYEKL. The CDR3 loop is CASSQDTGIAGNTDTQYF. Partial CDR3 DNA: TGCGCCAGCAGCCAAGATACCGGAATAGCGGGGAACACAGATACG.

On this clone itself: The CDR3 is cut off 3 residues early in the read; its end comes from the germline J gene. The rearrangement links TRBV30 to TRBJ2-2, with D perhaps TRBD1 (5 bases). CDR1 and CDR2 from the germline V gene are GTSNPN and SVGIG (reference sequence). CDR3 length equals 12 residues. V dropped 6 bases and J dropped 8 bases, with 13 bases sitting between them. CDR3 sequence reads: CACPGHRGELFF. The part of the CDR3 DNA that was read is TGTGCCTGCCCCGGACACAGGGGGGAG.

Notes on this clone: Coverage ceases 3 residues before the CDR3 finishes, and the germline J gene fills in the end. This chain connects TRBV2 to TRBJ1-1; possible D gene TRBD1, 6 bases. CDR3 length: 16 amino acids. The V end was cut by 0 bases, the J end by 4 bases, with 15 bases between. Germline-derived CDR1 and CDR2 are SNHLY and FYNNEI. The part of the CDR3 DNA that was read is TGTGCCAGCAGTGAAGCCCGGGGGGGCGGTGGCACTGAA. Its protein is CASSEARGGGGTE. The CDR3 in its entirety is CASSEARGGGGTEAFF.

The CDR3 is CASSQEVLGGAGQPQHF. The covered CDR3 bases are TGCGCCAGCAGCCAAGAGGTGTTAGGGGGTGCGGGTCAGCCC. The chain links TRBV4-1 to TRBJ1-5, with D maybe TRBD1 (6 bases). The read terminates 3 residues before the CDR3 end, so the remaining end is supplied by the germline J gene. Trimming pared 0 bases from V and 6 bases from J, leaving 18 bases between. The CDR3 covers 17 residues. The germline V gene has CDR1 MGHRA and CDR2 YSYEKL.

Comment on this clone: The read stops 3 residues short of the end of the CDR3; the missing end is completed from the germline J gene. This chain connects TRBV19 to TRBJ1-5, with no clear D. The CDR3 extends over 13 amino acids. The germline gives CDR1 LNHDA, CDR2 SQIVND (reference sequence). The V end lost 0 bases, the J end lost 6 bases, and 6 bases lay between the germline ends. The sequenced CDR3 bases are TGTGCCAGTAGTATAGACGTGGCTCAGCCC. This codes for CASSIDVAQP. The CDR3 as a whole reads CASSIDVAQPQHF.

CDR3 region: CASSFRGRALHEQYF. The CDR3 bases that were read are TGTGCCAGCAGTTTCCGGGGGAGGGCCCTCCACGAG. The chain employs TRBV6-2 or TRBV6-3 and TRBJ2-7, with TRBD2 matching over 7 bases. The read halts 3 residues ahead of the CDR3 end, with the missing end drawn from the germline J gene. The V gene end was trimmed by 4 bases and the J gene end by 5 bases; junction bases not matched to a gene: 11. The germline V gene has CDR1 MNHEY and CDR2 SVGEGT. The CDR3 runs to 15 residues.

Note on this clone: The read halts 3 residues ahead of the CDR3 end, with the missing end drawn from the germline J gene. This chain joins TRBV12-3 or TRBV12-4 and TRBJ1-2; D is perhaps TRBD1 (6 bases). Trimming shortened V by 3 bases and J by 3 bases, and 8 bases separated the two germline ends. This CDR3 comprises 13 residues. The CDR3 DNA, read in part, is TGTGCCAGCAGTTTGGGGGCAGACTATGGC. Its protein is CASSLGADYG. The whole CDR3 protein reads CASSLGADYGYTF.

A note on this clone: The missing CDR3 end, 3 residues past where the read stops, is filled in from the germline J gene. The rearrangement uses TRBV12-3 or TRBV12-4 and TRBJ2-5, with TRBD1 identical over 7 bases. Germline trimming cut 6 bases from V and 5 bases from J; bases unmatched to any gene: 15. This CDR3 comprises 16 residues. The CDR3 bases that were read are TGTGCCAGCAGACCCTGGACAGGAATCTATGCGGAGACC. Its protein product is CASRPWTGIYAET. The whole CDR3 reads CASRPWTGIYAETQYF.

A word on this clone: The read terminates 3 residues before the CDR3 end, so the remaining end is supplied by the germline J gene. The V call is TRBV2, the J call TRBJ1-6; the D is unclear. The germline CDR1 and CDR2 sequences are SNHLY and FYNNEI. V gave up 6 bases and J gave up 6 bases, with 15 bases separating them. The length of the CDR3 is 15 residues. CDR3 DNA, as far as it was read: TGTGCCAGCAGGGACCGCCGGGGAGGTAATTCACCC. This gives the protein CASRDRRGGNSP. The complete CDR3 sequence is CASRDRRGGNSPLHF.

Regarding this clone: The sequenced fragment ends 3 residues before the CDR3 boundary, so the rest is inferred from the germline J gene. The chain has TRBV5-1 and TRBJ1-1, with D perhaps matching TRBD1 (5 bases). Germline V gene data show CDR1 as SGHRS and CDR2 as YFSETQ. The CDR3 is 16 residues long. With 0 bases removed from V and 1 base from J, the gap between germline ends came to 13 bases. CDR3 DNA (partial): TGCGCCAGCAGCTTGGATCCGGGGGTCCGGAACACTGAA. It is translated as CASSLDPGVRNTE. The CDR3 as a whole reads CASSLDPGVRNTEAFF.

As for this clone: The CDR3 end falls 3 residues outside the read, so it is completed with the germline J gene. This chain uses TRBV18 with TRBJ1-5, with D maybe TRBD1 (6 bases). Germline V gives CDR1 KGHSH, CDR2 LQKENI. The CDR3 is made up of 15 amino acids. The CDR3 loop reads CASSLGKGRTDPQHF. The part of the CDR3 DNA that was read is TGTGCCAGCTCATTGGGGAAGGGAAGGACAGATCCC.

Notes on this clone: The read ends 3 residues before the CDR3 terminus; that terminus is restored from the germline J gene. V gene TRBV2 combines with J gene TRBJ2-1, with TRBD2 identical over 14 bases. V shed 6 bases and J 9 bases; nucleotides not matched to a gene: 7. The CDR3 has 15 amino acids. Germline V gene data show CDR1 as SNHLY and CDR2 as FYNNEI. CDR3 DNA, as far as it was read: TGTGCCAGCAGGACGGGACTAGCGGGAGTGAGTGAG. As protein: CASRTGLAGVSE. The CDR3 reads in full as CASRTGLAGVSEQFF.

Worth noting for this clone: The read halts 3 residues ahead of the CDR3 end, with the missing end drawn from the germline J gene. The gene calls are TRBV12-5 and TRBJ2-7; 9 bases agree with TRBD1. CDR1 is LGHNT, CDR2 FRNRAP, per germline. The CDR3 covers 14 residues. V shed 6 bases, J shed 4 bases, and the junction held 7 bases outside the gene matches. The CDR3 is CASGTGTGIYEQYF. Partial CDR3 DNA: TGTGCTAGTGGAACCGGGACAGGGATATACGAG.

As regards this clone: Sequencing ends 3 residues short of the CDR3 end; the germline J gene provides the rest. The V call is TRBV18, the J call TRBJ1-1, with unresolved D. CDR1 is KGHSH, CDR2 LQKENI, per germline. The CDR3 consists of 14 residues. V lost 3 bases and J 0 bases, leaving 8 bases between the germline ends. The CDR3 DNA, read in part, is TGTGCCAGCTCACCTACAGAAATGAACACTGAA. As protein: CASSPTEMNTE. Given in full, the CDR3 is CASSPTEMNTEAFF.

As concerns this clone: The CDR3 goes on 3 residues after the read ends, and that part is filled in from the germline J gene. The V and J genes are TRBV5-1 and TRBJ2-3; D call uncertain. V shed 4 bases and J shed 2 bases, with 11 bases lying between them. CDR1 is SGHRS, CDR2 YFSETQ, per germline. The CDR3 is 14 residues long. CDR3 DNA, as far as it was read: TGCGCCAGCAGCCCCCCTCTGTCCACAGATACG. This gives the protein CASSPPLSTDT. The entire CDR3 protein is CASSPPLSTDTQYF.

Remarks on this clone: The CDR3 is cut off 3 residues early in the read; its end comes from the germline J gene. This chain connects TRBV18 to TRBJ2-4, with TRBD1 matching 8 bases. Germline CDR1 is KGHSH and CDR2 is LQKENI. This CDR3 contains 15 residues. The sequenced part of the CDR3 DNA is TGTGCCAGCTCACCCGGACAGGGACGTCTCTATGGT. It codes for CASSPGQGRLYG. The entire CDR3 sequence reads CASSPGQGRLYGQYF. Together with reference TRBV18 and TRBJ2-4, the CDR3 gives the full variable domain: NAGVMQNPRHLVRRRGQEARLRCSPMKGHSHVYWYRQLPEEGLKFMVYLQKENIIDESGMPKERFSAEFPKEGPSILRIQQVVRGDSAAYFCASSPGQGRLYGQYFGAGTRLSVL.

With regard to this clone: The read gets to within 3 residues of the CDR3 end, and the germline J gene fills in the rest. The chain recombines TRBV7-2 with TRBJ1-4; D perhaps matches TRBD1 (5 bases). The CDR3 covers 15 residues. Germline lookup yields CDR1 SGHTA and CDR2 FQGNSA. The sequenced part of the CDR3 DNA is TGTGCCAGCAGCTTAGCGGGTCAGGGTACCTCACCA. Encoded protein: CASSLAGQGTSP. The full CDR3 protein reads CASSLAGQGTSPLFF.